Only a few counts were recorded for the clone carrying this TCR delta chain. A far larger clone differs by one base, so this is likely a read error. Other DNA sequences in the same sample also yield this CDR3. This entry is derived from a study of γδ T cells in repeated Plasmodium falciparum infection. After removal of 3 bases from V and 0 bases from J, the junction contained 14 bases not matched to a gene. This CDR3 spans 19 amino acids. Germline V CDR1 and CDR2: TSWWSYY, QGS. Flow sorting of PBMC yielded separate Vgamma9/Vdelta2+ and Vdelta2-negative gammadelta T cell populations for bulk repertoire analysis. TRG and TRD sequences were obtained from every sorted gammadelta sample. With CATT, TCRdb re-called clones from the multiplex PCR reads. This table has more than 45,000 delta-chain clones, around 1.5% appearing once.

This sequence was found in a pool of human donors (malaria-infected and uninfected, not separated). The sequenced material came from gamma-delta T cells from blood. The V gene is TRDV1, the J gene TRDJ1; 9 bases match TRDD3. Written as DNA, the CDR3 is TGTGCTCTTGGGGAGAAGGCGATACTGGGGGAGATATACACCGATAAACTCATCTTT. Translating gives CALGEKAILGEIYTDKLIF.